The present entry profiles one T cell receptor (beta chain) with its context. This sample was included in a study of blood T cell repertoires in COVID-19. Per the authors' pipeline: Estimation of nucleated cell counts was performed using reference gene primer amplification. Clones were read by immunoSEQ multiplex PCR, and TCRdb kept only the in-frame ones, dropping some. V, J and clone size are taken as reported in that table, and D and trimming were inferred from the DNA itself. The table has 230,000 or so clones, around 90% seen once. This CDR3 comprises 14 residues. Per the germline V gene, CDR1 is SNHLY and CDR2 is FYNNEI. Trimming took 7 bases from V and 4 from J; bases not matched to a gene: 6.

The clonotype was recovered from a woman aged 60-70 years with COVID-19, enrolled during active disease. The sample comprised peripheral blood. The chain joins TRBV2 to TRBJ1-2; 10 bases agree with TRBD1. CDR3 residues: CASKGTGVGYGYTF. CDR3 DNA: TGTGCCAGCAAGGGGACAGGGGTTGGCTATGGCTACACCTTC.